The TCR beta chain under discussion was sequenced for a study of neurological immune-mediated disorders. Study in general: Secondary progressive cases numbered 3 among the roughly 34 multiple sclerosis patients, while the other 31 were relapsing-remitting.

CDR1 and CDR2 from the germline V gene are DFQATT and SNEGSKA (reference sequence). The CDR3 is made up of 16 amino acids. V dropped 0 bases and J dropped 2 bases, with 17 bases sitting between them. Synthesis of cDNA was performed by 5'RACE using 10-nucleotide random UMIs. In each sequencing run, over 200 million TCR-beta sequences were generated from 15-18 subjects. TCRdb redid the calling of the 5' RACE reads with MiXCR, one entry per CDR3 protein. The table records 55,000 to 60,000 distinct CDR3 sequences, under 4.5% of them present only once. The chain carries TRBV20-1 and TRBJ2-7, with D possibly TRBD2 on 5 matching bases. Sequenced input: PBMCs. The source of this sequence is a woman aged 25 to 39 with multiple sclerosis. Written as DNA, the CDR3 is TGCAGTGCTAGAGATTCGACGTTCAGACTACCCTACGAGCAGTACTTC. Translating it yields CSARDSTFRLPYEQYF.